These 28 T cell receptor beta chains came from one sample sequenced in a study of cytomegalovirus exposure and HLA in healthy donors (TCRdb year 2017). The library was produced with the immunoSEQ multiplex PCR assay. For the multiplex PCR, a mixture combining 60 forward primers for TCR Vbeta segments and 13 reverse primers for TCR Jbeta segments was used. In TCRdb, the immuneACCESS table is reduced to in-frame sequences with V and J assigned. These tables do not hold every clone; where another copy was compared, an unresolved V gene accounts for under half, and the others remain unexplained. The sample table on file contains approximately 80,000 clones. The top ten hold 1.1% of the sample. Source material: PBMCs. The receptors come from a woman aged 25 to 39 in good health and CMV-seronegative.

The gene calls are TRBV4-1 and TRBJ2-5; 10 nucleotides match TRBD1. V trimming: 5 bases; J trimming: 4 bases; junction bases outside the gene matches: 7. The V gene's germline CDR1 is MGHRA and CDR2 YSYEKL. There are 15 residues in the CDR3. In nucleotides, the CDR3 is TGCGCCAGCAGCTTCGCCGGGACAGGGGCAGAGACCCAGTACTTC. Translation: CASSFAGTGAETQYF.

This chain links TRBV5-6 with TRBJ1-1; TRBD1 matches at 7 bases. CDR3 length: 12 residues. Germline V CDR1 and CDR2: SGHDT, YYEEEE. With V trimmed by 5 bases and J by 9 bases, 7 bases remained unmatched. CDR3 residues: CASRLGQDKAFF. The CDR3 bases are TGTGCCAGCAGATTAGGACAGGATAAAGCTTTCTTT.

V is TRBV19 and J is TRBJ1-1; a weak D match, TRBD1 (5 bases). Germline assignment: CDR1 LNHDA and CDR2 SQIVND (reference sequence). The CDR3 has 14 amino acids. V gave up 7 bases and J gave up 0 bases, with 12 bases separating them. The CDR3 here is CASTIGAMNTEAFF. Here the CDR3 DNA reads TGTGCCAGTACCATAGGGGCCATGAACACTGAAGCTTTCTTT.

CDR3 loop: CASSLQGAETQYF. The CDR3 nucleotides read TGTGCCAGCAGCCTACAGGGGGCAGAGACCCAGTACTTC. The rearrangement uses TRBV5-4 and TRBJ2-5; TRBD1 agrees at 9 bases. Germline V CDR1 and CDR2: SGHNT, YYREEE (reference sequence). The CDR3 consists of 13 residues. With V trimmed by 4 bases and J by 4 bases, 2 bases remained unmatched.

J is TRBJ1-1 and V is TRBV5-1; TRBD1 is a possible D gene (6 bases). This CDR3 region has 13 residues. Per germline, CDR1 SGHRS and CDR2 YFSETQ. Trimming removed 0 bases at V and 8 bases at J, with 11 bases between. The DNA of the CDR3 is TGCGCCAGCAGCTTGGCGGTGGGGACAGAAGCTTTCTTT. Amino acids: CASSLAVGTEAFF.

The rearrangement uses TRBV7-9 and TRBJ2-7; D might be TRBD1 (5 bases). Germline V lookup: CDR1 SEHNR, CDR2 FQNEAQ (reference sequence). The germline V and J ends were trimmed by 1 base and 6 bases, with 13 bases remaining between them. The length of the CDR3 is 14 residues. The CDR3 sequence is CASSLGMGPGEQYF. DNA of the CDR3: TGTGCCAGCAGCTTAGGTATGGGGCCAGGCGAGCAGTACTTC.

This chain uses TRBV5-4 with TRBJ2-7; D not resolved. The length of the CDR3 is 12 residues. Germline V CDR1 and CDR2: SGHNT, YYREEE (reference sequence). The V end lost 3 bases, the J end lost 5 bases, and 9 bases lay between the germline ends. The CDR3 sequence is CASSSGLDEQYF. CDR3 in DNA: TGTGCCAGCAGCTCCGGTCTGGACGAGCAGTACTTC.

V gene TRBV5-6 combines with J gene TRBJ2-1; D remains ambiguous. CDR3 length: 13 residues. Germline CDR1 is SGHDT and CDR2 is YYEEEE. Trimming cost V 4 bases and J 8 bases, with 13 bases left between them. The CDR3 loop reads CASSLPQIHEQFF. CDR3 in DNA: TGTGCCAGCAGCCTCCCCCAGATTCATGAGCAGTTCTTC. The whole variable domain, remainder taken from reference TRBV5-6 and TRBJ2-1, is DAGVTQSPTHLIKTRGQQVTLRCSPKSGHDTVSWYQQALGQGPQFIFQYYEEEERQRGNFPDRFSGHQFPNYSSELNVNALLLGDSALYLCASSLPQIHEQFFGPGTRLTVL.

The chain carries TRBV5-4 and TRBJ2-3; D is ambiguous. CDR3 length equals 13 residues. Trimming cost V 4 bases and J 0 bases, with 6 bases left between them. Germline V lookup: CDR1 SGHNT, CDR2 YYREEE (reference sequence). This CDR3 is CASSLTSTDTQYF. DNA for the CDR3: TGTGCCAGCAGCCTTACTAGCACAGATACGCAGTATTTT.

The chain employs TRBV6-6 and TRBJ1-5; D is possibly TRBD1 (5 bases). This CDR3 comprises 14 residues. The germline gives CDR1 MNHNY, CDR2 SVGAGI (reference sequence). Trimming shortened V by 8 bases and J by 2 bases, and 13 bases separated the two germline ends. The CDR3 region has the DNA TGTGCCAGCTCCCGGGCAGGGCGCAATCAGCCCCAGCATTTT. This gives the protein CASSRAGRNQPQHF.

The chain uses TRBV2 and TRBJ1-5; tentative D call: TRBD1 (5 bases). The germline gives CDR1 SNHLY, CDR2 FYNNEI. The V gene lost 1 base and the J gene lost 3 bases, with 13 bases spanning the gap. The CDR3 extends over 16 amino acids. CDR3 DNA: TGTGCCAGCAGTGAAGGGGGCTTGTCGGCCAATCAGCCCCAGCATTTT. Its protein is CASSEGGLSANQPQHF. The variable domain in full, completed from reference TRBV2 and TRBJ1-5, reads EPEVTQTPSHQVTQMGQEVILRCVPISNHLYFYWYRQILGQKVEFLVSFYNNEISEKSEIFDDQFSVERPDGSNFTLKIRSTKLEDSAMYFCASSEGGLSANQPQHFGDGTRLSIL.

The chain is built from TRBV30 and TRBJ1-6; unclear D gene. Trimming took off 1 base at V and 12 bases at J, with 13 bases between the two ends. The CDR3 is 13 amino acids. CDR1 is GTSNPN, CDR2 SVGIG, per germline (reference sequence). CDR3 residues: CAWSEVGGGPLHF. The CDR3 coding sequence is TGTGCCTGGAGTGAGGTAGGAGGAGGACCCCTCCACTTT.

The V and J genes are TRBV6-5 and TRBJ1-1, with TRBD1 matching 8 bases. The length of the CDR3 is 14 residues. V trimming: 6 bases; J trimming: 1 base; junction bases outside the gene matches: 4. Germline lookup yields CDR1 MNHEY and CDR2 SVGAGI. For the CDR3, the DNA is TGTGCCAGCAGACAGGGGGTCCCGAACACTGAAGCTTTCTTT. Translation: CASRQGVPNTEAFF.

The rearrangement links TRBV30 to TRBJ1-2; a weak D match, TRBD1 (6 bases). The CDR3 runs 12 residues. The V end lost 4 bases, the J end lost 3 bases, and 9 bases lay between the germline ends. The germline CDR1 and CDR2 sequences are GTSNPN and SVGIG (reference sequence). CDR3 amino acids: CAWNRDDYGYTF. CDR3 nucleotides: TGTGCCTGGAACAGGGACGACTATGGCTACACCTTC.

CDR3 loop: CASRTGGEGYTF. DNA of the CDR3: TGTGCCAGCAGAACAGGGGGGGAAGGCTACACCTTC. The rearrangement links TRBV6-5 to TRBJ1-2; 8 bases match TRBD1. With 6 bases clipped from V and 8 bases from J, the junction kept 5 bases outside the gene matches. The length of the CDR3 is 12 residues. From germline, CDR1 is MNHEY and CDR2 SVGAGI.

This chain links TRBV5-1 with TRBJ2-5; 7 bases are shared with TRBD1. The CDR3 has 14 amino acids. Germline V gene data show CDR1 as SGHRS and CDR2 as YFSETQ. Trimming removed 5 bases from V and 3 bases from J; junction bases left unmatched: 7. CDR3 DNA: TGCGCCAGCAGTATAGCAGGGGGAAAAGAGACCCAGTACTTC. It specifies CASSIAGGKETQYF.

This chain uses TRBV5-1 with TRBJ2-1, with 7 bases fitting TRBD2. Germline assignment: CDR1 SGHRS and CDR2 YFSETQ. This CDR3 is built from 14 residues. Trimming at V came to 2 bases and at J to 5 bases, leaving 4 bases not matched to a gene. Written as DNA, the CDR3 is TGCGCCAGCAGCTTTGGGGCGGGGGACAATGAGCAGTTCTTC. It specifies CASSFGAGDNEQFF.

The chain carries TRBV11-2 and TRBJ1-2; no reliable D call. This CDR3 contains 12 residues. Trimming took 6 bases from V and 4 from J, leaving 9 bases between them. Germline assignment: CDR1 SGHAT and CDR2 FQNNGV. CDR3 sequence: CASRLRGYGYTF. The CDR3 DNA is TGTGCCAGCAGATTACGCGGCTATGGCTACACCTTC.

The chain combines TRBV18 with TRBJ1-6; 7 bases match TRBD1. This CDR3 contains 13 residues. Germline V gene sequence: CDR1 KGHSH, CDR2 LQKENI. Losses at the gene ends were 6 bases for V and 9 bases for J; bases not matched to a gene: 5. The CDR3: CASSGSGGSPLHF. The DNA of the CDR3 is TGTGCCAGCTCCGGATCAGGGGGTTCACCCCTCCACTTT.

The chain uses TRBV6-1 and TRBJ1-5, with D perhaps matching TRBD1 (6 bases). V was clipped by 4 bases and J by 5 bases, with 9 bases between them. The CDR3 length is 13 residues. Germline V gene sequence: CDR1 MNHNS, CDR2 SASEGT. This CDR3 reads CASSAEGDQPQHF. As DNA, the CDR3 is TGTGCCAGCAGTGCCGAGGGGGATCAGCCCCAGCATTTT.

J is TRBJ1-4 and V is TRBV5-4; weak D call: TRBD1 (5 bases). Germline V gene sequence: CDR1 SGHNT, CDR2 YYREEE (reference sequence). Trimming stripped 4 bases from V and 6 bases from J, with 13 bases between. The CDR3 consists of 14 residues. CDR3: CASSPVGEDEKLFF. The CDR3 DNA is TGTGCCAGCAGCCCCGTAGGGGAGGATGAAAAACTGTTTTTT.

V gene TRBV5-1 combines with J gene TRBJ1-4; possible D gene TRBD1, 5 bases. Germline CDR1 is SGHRS and CDR2 is YFSETQ. This CDR3 has 15 residues. V was clipped by 4 bases and J by 6 bases, with 16 bases between them. The CDR3 is CASSAGDPSDEKLFF. CDR3 nucleotides: TGCGCCAGCAGCGCGGGGGACCCATCGGATGAAAAACTGTTTTTT.

The CDR3 reads CASSLTARGATNEKLFF. The CDR3 DNA follows: TGTGCCAGCAGCTTGACGGCAAGGGGTGCAACTAATGAAAAACTGTTTTTT. The rearrangement joins TRBV5-4 to TRBJ1-4; maybe TRBD1 (5 bases). V lost 1 base, J lost 0 bases, and 13 bases lay in between. This CDR3 comprises 17 residues. Germline V gene lookup returns CDR1 SGHNT and CDR2 YYREEE (reference sequence).

This chain joins TRBV5-1 and TRBJ2-7; TRBD1 matches 9 bases. The CDR3 loop spans 15 amino acids. Trimming cost V 4 bases and J 3 bases; bases outside gene matches: 8. CDR1 and CDR2 (germline): SGHRS, YFSETQ. CDR3 nucleotide sequence: TGCGCCAGCAGCACCCAGGACAGGGGATACTACGAGCAGTACTTC. Residues: CASSTQDRGYYEQYF.

The chain is built from TRBV10-3 and TRBJ1-1; D is possibly TRBD1 (5 bases). Germline V gene data show CDR1 as ENHRY and CDR2 as SYGVKD. The CDR3 loop spans 14 amino acids. V dropped 3 bases and J dropped 8 bases, with 16 bases sitting between them. CDR3 protein: CAISDLGGQGEAFF. CDR3 coding DNA: TGTGCCATCAGTGACCTTGGAGGGCAGGGAGAAGCTTTCTTT.

V is TRBV14 and J is TRBJ2-3; 14 positions match TRBD2. V was pared by 1 base and J by 3 bases, with 0 bases of the junction left unmatched. The CDR3 has 16 residues. Germline CDR1 reads SGHDN; CDR2 reads FVKESK. As DNA, the CDR3 is TGTGCCAGCAGCCAAGGGACTAGCGGGAGGACAGATACGCAGTATTTT. Its protein product is CASSQGTSGRTDTQYF. Using reference TRBV14 and TRBJ2-3 for the parts outside the CDR3, the full variable domain is EAGVTQFPSHSVIEKGQTVTLRCDPISGHDNLYWYRRVMGKEIKFLLHFVKESKQDESGMPNNRFLAERTGGTYSTLKVQPAELEDSGVYFCASSQGTSGRTDTQYFGPGTRLTVL.

V gene TRBV5-1 combines with J gene TRBJ1-1; unclear D gene. Germline V gives CDR1 SGHRS, CDR2 YFSETQ. V was trimmed by 0 bases and J by 1 base, leaving 7 bases between them. The CDR3 is 14 amino acids. The DNA for the CDR3 is TGCGCCAGCAGCTTGGGACAACAGAACACTGAAGCTTTCTTT. Translation gives CASSLGQQNTEAFF.

This chain links TRBV6-5 with TRBJ1-4; TRBD1 matches 8 bases. CDR3 size: 15 residues. Losses at the gene ends were 5 bases for V and 2 bases for J; bases not matched to a gene: 4. Germline CDR1 reads MNHEY; CDR2 reads SVGAGI. DNA for the CDR3: TGTGCCAGCAGTCCTCAGGGGGCGACTAATGAAAAACTGTTTTTT. This gives the protein CASSPQGATNEKLFF.